This T cell receptor beta chain originates from a study of blood T cells in healthy people across ages. This clonotype was observed many times. Its target is unknown. Per the germline V gene, CDR1 is KGHDR and CDR2 is SFDVKD. Trimming removed 3 bases from V and 3 bases from J; junction bases left unmatched: 5. CDR3 length: 15 residues. Study-level findings and limits: Older individuals had lower TCR beta diversity per million T cells (the decline was roughly linear). Long-lived and aged donors differed, with more naive CD4+ cells and higher diversity in the long-lived.

It was 9.5 to 10 milliliters of peripheral blood that were drawn from each donor. Combining a sample-barcoded 5' primer with a J-beta primer mix, a second PCR ran for about 6 to 12 cycles. TCRdb itself ran the 5' RACE reads through MiXCR, one entry per CDR3 protein. The table shows about 670,000 distinct CDR3 sequences, with approximately 52% occurring only once. V usage is TRBV24-1 and J usage is TRBJ2-3; 7 nucleotides agree with TRBD1. The specimen was blood. The receptor was isolated from a woman of 80 years or more in good health. The CDR3, as DNA: TGTGCCACCAGTGATATTTCGACAGGGACAGATACGCAGTATTTT. This gives the protein CATSDISTGTDTQYF.